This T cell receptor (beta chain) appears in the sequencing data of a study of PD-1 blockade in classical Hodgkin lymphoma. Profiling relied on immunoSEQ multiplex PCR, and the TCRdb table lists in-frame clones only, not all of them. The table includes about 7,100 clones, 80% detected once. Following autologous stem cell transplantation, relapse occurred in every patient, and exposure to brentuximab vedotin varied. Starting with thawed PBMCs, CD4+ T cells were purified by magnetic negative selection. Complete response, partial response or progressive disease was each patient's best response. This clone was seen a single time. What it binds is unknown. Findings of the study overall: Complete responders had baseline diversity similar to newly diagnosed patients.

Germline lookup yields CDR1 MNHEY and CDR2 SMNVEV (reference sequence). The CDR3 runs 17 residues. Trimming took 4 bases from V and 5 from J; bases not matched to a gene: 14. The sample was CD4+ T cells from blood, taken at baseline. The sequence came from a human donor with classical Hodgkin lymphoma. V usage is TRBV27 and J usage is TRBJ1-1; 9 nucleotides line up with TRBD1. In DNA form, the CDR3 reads TGTGCCAGCAGTTCAATCCCGGGACAGGGTTCGGGGACTGAAGCTTTCTTT. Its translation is CASSSIPGQGSGTEAFF.